The TCR beta chain under discussion was sequenced for a study of cytomegalovirus exposure and HLA in healthy donors. As for the study in general: The 120 validation repertoires were produced on the same platform as the roughly 660 repertoires of the first cohort. This was reported in a later analysis. Study outcomes and limitations: Among TCR beta chains, those listed as cytomegalovirus-associated numbered fewer than 200. Subsequent analysis revealed that first-cohort TCR clusters tended to co-occur in the 90 to 150 validation repertoires.

V lost 0 bases and J lost 4, with 10 bases in between. The CDR3 length is 14 residues. Looked up from germline, CDR1 is SGHKS and CDR2 is YYEKEE (reference sequence). Comments on this clone: The antigen remains unidentified.

Assay used: immunoSEQ multiplex PCR; TCRdb lists only in-frame clones, some missing. The data show some 120,000 clones, 89% seen once. The material sequenced was PBMCs. The J gene is TRBJ1-2, the V gene TRBV5-5, with D possibly TRBD1 on 5 matching bases. The sequence derives from a man aged 25-45 years in good health and CMV-seronegative. This CDR3 reads CASSLGQISYGYTF. The CDR3 DNA reads as TGTGCCAGCAGCTTGGGACAGATATCCTATGGCTACACCTTC.